The 19 T cell receptor beta chains below were found in one sample sequenced in a study of siplizumab effects on memory and regulatory T cells. The repertoire was sequenced with immunoSEQ multiplex PCR; TCRdb's copy has only in-frame clones and lacks some. The sample consists of some 100,000 clones, about nine tenths of them appearing once. The specimen was non-Treg CD4+ T cells sorted from blood. All receptors come from a human donor in good health.

The J gene is TRBJ1-5, the V gene TRBV25-1; maybe TRBD1 (5 bases). This CDR3 is 13 amino acids long. Per the germline V gene, CDR1 is MGHDK and CDR2 is SYGVNS. V was cut by 7 bases and J by 4 bases, with 11 bases left in between. CDR3 protein: CASNAGGNQPQHF. The CDR3, as DNA: TGTGCCAGCAACGCGGGGGGAAATCAGCCCCAGCATTTT.

CDR3: CASSISSGTLYNEQFF. The CDR3 DNA reads as TGTGCCAGTAGTATATCCTCAGGGACATTGTACAATGAGCAGTTCTTC. This chain links TRBV19 with TRBJ2-1; the D gene is possibly TRBD1 (6 bases). Germline V gives CDR1 LNHDA, CDR2 SQIVND (reference sequence). CDR3 length: 16 amino acids. V lost 2 bases to trimming and J lost 4 bases, with 15 bases between them.

The chain employs TRBV5-4 and TRBJ1-4, with D perhaps matching TRBD1 (5 bases). Trimming stripped 4 bases from V and 8 bases from J, with 12 bases between. The CDR3 spans 13 residues. Germline CDR1 and CDR2: SGHNT and YYREEE (reference sequence). CDR3 coding DNA: TGTGCCAGCAGCCTCCAGGGAAGCGAAAAACTGTTTTTT. Its protein is CASSLQGSEKLFF.

V and J are TRBV7-9 and TRBJ2-2, with 7 bases identical to TRBD1. The CDR3 covers 14 residues. The V and J ends lost 5 bases and 7 bases, in that order; junction bases with no gene match: 7. CDR1 is SEHNR and CDR2 is FQNEAQ in the germline V gene (reference sequence). The CDR3 protein is CASSIQGPGGELFF. As DNA, the CDR3 is TGTGCCAGCAGCATACAGGGGCCCGGCGGGGAGCTGTTTTTT.

The chain is built from TRBV28 and TRBJ2-6; D not certain. The ends were cut back, 2 bases at V and 0 bases at J, with 8 bases in the middle. The CDR3 is 16 amino acids. The germline V gene has CDR1 MDHEN and CDR2 SYDVKM. CDR3 DNA sequence: TGTGCCAGCAGTTTAAGAAAGGTCTCTGGGGCCAACGTCCTGACTTTC. Protein: CASSLRKVSGANVLTF.

This rearrangement joins TRBV4-3 to TRBJ1-2; TRBD1 might be the D (5 bases). The germline V gene encodes CDR1 LGHNA and CDR2 YSLEER. Trimming pared 0 bases from V and 4 bases from J, leaving 15 bases between. CDR3 size: 16 residues. The CDR3 DNA sequence: TGCGCCAGCAGCCAAGATAACCAGGGAGGTCCCTATGGCTACACCTTC. Translated: CASSQDNQGGPYGYTF.

The chain links TRBV7-9 to TRBJ2-7, with D unresolved. Germline lookup yields CDR1 SEHNR and CDR2 FQNEAQ (reference sequence). Trimming cost V 1 base and J 3 bases, with 7 bases left between them. The CDR3 is 13 residues long. The CDR3 nucleotides are TGTGCCAGCAGCTTAGACTACCGCTACGAGCAGTACTTC. This gives the protein CASSLDYRYEQYF.

The chain joins TRBV27 to TRBJ2-1; 10 bases map to TRBD2. The germline V gene has CDR1 MNHEY and CDR2 SMNVEV (reference sequence). This CDR3 comprises 16 residues. J lost 4 bases, V lost 5 bases, and 8 bases had no gene match. The CDR3 DNA follows: TGTGCCAGCAGTACCTCTAGCGGGAGCTCGTACAATGAGCAGTTCTTC. It codes for CASSTSSGSSYNEQFF.

This chain links TRBV28 with TRBJ1-2, with 7 bases lining up with TRBD1. V was pared by 5 bases and J by 8 bases, with 2 bases of the junction left unmatched. This CDR3 spans 11 amino acids. In germline, CDR1 is MDHEN, CDR2 SYDVKM. The CDR3 sequence is CASSRQGGYTF. The DNA for the CDR3 is TGTGCCAGCAGTCGACAGGGCGGCTACACCTTC.

CDR3 in DNA: TGTGCCACCAGTTCTTCTAGCGGTAGCTCCTACAATGAGCAGTTCTTC. Amino acid sequence: CATSSSSGSSYNEQFF. This chain joins TRBV15 and TRBJ2-1; 7 bases align to TRBD2. From germline, CDR1 is LNHNV and CDR2 YYDKDF (reference sequence). This CDR3 has 16 amino acids. The V segment lost 6 bases and the J segment 0 bases; nucleotides outside the gene matches: 8.

The rearrangement uses TRBV30 and TRBJ1-2, with TRBD1 identical over 9 bases. V gave up 4 bases and J gave up 1 base; unmatched junction bases: 7. The CDR3 sequence is 15 residues long. CDR1 and CDR2 (germline): GTSNPN, SVGIG (reference sequence). CDR3 nucleotide sequence: TGTGCCTGGACCCCGGGACAGGGTGGTAACTATGGCTACACCTTC. Its protein is CAWTPGQGGNYGYTF.

The chain is built from TRBV7-9 and TRBJ2-7; 7 bases fit TRBD1. Germline loops: CDR1 SEHNR, CDR2 FQNEAQ (reference sequence). The trim removed 5 bases at V and 0 bases at J, leaving 7 bases unmatched. The CDR3 is 15 residues long. In DNA form, the CDR3 reads TGTGCCAGCAGCCCCGGACAGGTGAACTCCTACGAGCAGTACTTC. It encodes CASSPGQVNSYEQYF.

The V call is TRBV15, the J call TRBJ2-3; D possibly uses TRBD1 or TRBD2 (5 bases each). The germline V gene encodes CDR1 LNHNV and CDR2 YYDKDF (reference sequence). This CDR3 comprises 14 residues. The ends were cut back, 8 bases at V and 1 base at J, with 13 bases in the middle. The CDR3 DNA follows: TGTGCCACCTCCAGAGGGGACGGCACAGATACGCAGTATTTT. This sequence encodes CATSRGDGTDTQYF.

V and J are TRBV6-6 and TRBJ1-2, with 7 nucleotides matching TRBD1. V gave up 2 bases and J gave up 6 bases; unmatched junction bases: 3. Germline CDR1 reads MNHNY; CDR2 reads SVGAGI (reference sequence). The CDR3 consists of 13 residues. The CDR3 DNA sequence: TGTGCCAGCAGTTACCGGGACAGAGATGGCTACACCTTC. This gives the protein CASSYRDRDGYTF.

In this sample, this clone turned up once. V is TRBV29-1 and J is TRBJ1-3, with D tentatively TRBD1 (5 bases). The ends were cut back, 1 base at V and 10 bases at J, with 14 bases in the middle. Germline V gives CDR1 SQVTM, CDR2 ANQGSEA. This CDR3 has 13 residues. The CDR3 sequence is CSVEVSRGMTIYF. The CDR3 bases are TGCAGCGTTGAAGTAAGCCGGGGGATGACCATATATTTT. The entire variable domain, with the rest obtained from reference TRBV29-1 and TRBJ1-3, is as follows: SAVISQKPSRDICQRGTSLTIQCQVDSQVTMMFWYRQQPGQSLTLIATANQGSEATYESGFVIDKFPISRPNLTFSTLTVSNMSPEDSSIYLCSVEVSRGMTIYFGEGSWLTVV.

The gene calls are TRBV7-9 and TRBJ2-1, with a weak D call TRBD2 (5 bases). Trimming took off 5 bases at V and 7 bases at J, with 21 bases between the two ends. The germline V gene encodes CDR1 SEHNR and CDR2 FQNEAQ (reference sequence). The CDR3 has 16 amino acids. The CDR3 sequence: CASSNIWLTGGNEQFF. The CDR3 coding sequence is TGTGCCAGCAGCAACATATGGTTGACTGGCGGGAATGAGCAGTTCTTC. Based on the CDR3 plus reference TRBV7-9 and TRBJ2-1, the full variable domain is DTGVSQNPRHKITKRGQNVTFRCDPISEHNRLYWYRQTLGQGPEFLTYFQNEAQLEKSRLLSDRFSAERPKGSFSTLEIQRTEQGDSAMYLCASSNIWLTGGNEQFFGPGTRLTVL.

This rearrangement joins TRBV7-7 to TRBJ2-3; a weak D match, TRBD1 (6 bases). This CDR3 is 15 amino acids long. Looked up from germline, CDR1 is SSHAT and CDR2 is FNYEAQ (reference sequence). V gave up 10 bases and J gave up 4 bases, with 21 bases separating them. The CDR3 nucleotides are TGTGCCACTCTCCACAGGGTCGACGGGGCAGATACGCAGTATTTT. Translated, it gives CATLHRVDGADTQYF.

This chain connects TRBV11-3 to TRBJ2-2, with D possibly being TRBD2 (6 bases). Trimming took off 1 base at V and 4 bases at J, with 13 bases between the two ends. Germline-derived CDR1 and CDR2 are SGHNT and YENEEA. This CDR3 is built from 16 residues. This chain's CDR3 is CASSLGLGDFTGELFF. The CDR3 DNA reads TGTGCCAGCAGCTTAGGGCTGGGGGACTTCACCGGGGAGCTGTTTTTT. Variable domain in full (rest from reference TRBV11-3 and TRBJ2-2): EAGVVQSPRYKIIEKKQPVAFWCNPISGHNTLYWYLQNLGQGPELLIRYENEEAVDDSQLPKDRFSAERLKGVDSTLKIQPAELGDSAVYLCASSLGLGDFTGELFFGEGSRLTVL.

This chain connects TRBV19 to TRBJ1-2; D unresolved. With 4 bases removed from V and 2 bases from J, the gap between germline ends came to 8 bases. CDR1 LNHDA and CDR2 SQIVND come from the germline V gene (reference sequence). The CDR3 contains 13 residues. CDR3 coding DNA: TGTGCCAGTAGTACGGACGGAAACTATGGCTACACCTTC. Residues: CASSTDGNYGYTF.